A single sample is the source of the 29 T cell receptor beta chains below, sequenced in a study of T cell changes during pregnancy in multiple sclerosis. This table comes from immunoSEQ multiplex PCR, and its TCRdb copy is limited to in-frame clones, with some not included. The sample includes under 85,000 clones, approximately 90% of them seen just once. The specimen comprised peripheral blood, sampled in the third trimester of pregnancy. The receptors were gathered from a female donor in good health, enrolled as a control in a pregnancy study.

The rearrangement links TRBV7-2 to TRBJ2-3; tentative D call: TRBD2 (7 bases). The length of the CDR3 is 16 residues. The germline V and J ends were trimmed by 3 bases and 5 bases, with 18 bases remaining between them. Per germline, CDR1 SGHTA and CDR2 FQGNSA. CDR3 amino acids: CASSFPGGPGEDTQYF. CDR3 nucleotide sequence: TGTGCCAGCAGCTTTCCCGGGGGGCCAGGGGAAGATACGCAGTATTTT.

J is TRBJ1-1 and V is TRBV5-1, with TRBD1 as a possible D gene (5 bases). Germline V gives CDR1 SGHRS, CDR2 YFSETQ. This CDR3 contains 14 residues. Deletions cut 5 bases from V and 1 base from J, with 12 bases between. CDR3 sequence (DNA): TGCGCCAGCAGGAGACAAGGACAGAACACTGAAGCTTTCTTT. Its translation: CASRRQGQNTEAFF.

The V and J genes are TRBV7-8 and TRBJ2-2; D might be TRBD2 (6 bases). The CDR3 totals 17 residues. Per the germline V gene, CDR1 is SGHVS and CDR2 is FQNEAQ. V dropped 5 bases and J dropped 5 bases, with 21 bases sitting between them. The CDR3 bases are TGTGCCAGCAGCACTAGCCTCGGGATCCTAGTAACCGGGGAGCTGTTTTTT. Amino acids: CASSTSLGILVTGELFF.

The V and J genes are TRBV5-4 and TRBJ2-3, with TRBD2 identical over 9 bases. Unmatched junction bases numbered 6, after V lost 4 bases and J lost 3 bases. The CDR3 covers 15 residues. CDR1 and CDR2 from the germline V gene are SGHNT and YYREEE (reference sequence). CDR3 coding DNA: TGTGCCAGCAGCCGCGGGGGGGCCTCGACAGATACGCAGTATTTT. Encoded protein: CASSRGGASTDTQYF.

This clone was seen once. This rearrangement joins TRBV28 to TRBJ1-5; maybe TRBD1 (6 bases). Per the germline V gene, CDR1 is MDHEN and CDR2 is SYDVKM. The CDR3 extends over 16 amino acids. Trimming cost V 4 bases and J 5 bases, with 18 bases left between them. This chain's CDR3 is CASSWSIGGGDQPQHF. DNA for the CDR3: TGTGCCAGCAGTTGGAGCATAGGGGGGGGAGATCAGCCCCAGCATTTT.

There are a few counts of this clone. V is TRBV9 and J is TRBJ2-5, with TRBD2 matching 8 bases. The CDR3 is 16 amino acids. The germline V gene encodes CDR1 SGDLS and CDR2 YYNGEE. Trimming cost V 0 bases and J 5 bases; bases outside gene matches: 9. The chain's CDR3 is CASSVAQSGGLETQYF. CDR3 DNA sequence: TGTGCCAGCAGCGTAGCCCAAAGCGGGGGTCTCGAGACCCAGTACTTC.

The gene calls are TRBV4-2 and TRBJ1-6, with D uncertain. Germline assignment: CDR1 LGHNA and CDR2 YNFKEQ. This CDR3 is 17 amino acids long. V shed 0 bases and J shed 0 bases, with 9 bases lying between them. The CDR3 nucleotides read TGTGCCAGCAGCCAAGACCCTTTGTACTCCTATAATTCACCCCTCCACTTT. The encoded protein is CASSQDPLYSYNSPLHF.

The CDR3: CASSLWGEGGKTETGTEAFF. The CDR3 DNA is TGTGCCAGCAGCTTATGGGGTGAAGGGGGAAAAACAGAAACGGGGACTGAAGCTTTCTTT. This rearrangement joins TRBV7-3 to TRBJ1-1; D possibly corresponds to TRBD1 (6 bases). V was clipped by 2 bases and J by 5 bases, with 30 bases between them. Germline CDR1 is SGHTA and CDR2 is FQGTGA. The CDR3 extends over 20 amino acids.

The gene calls are TRBV27 and TRBJ1-2; maybe TRBD1 (6 bases). There are 14 residues in the CDR3. Per germline, CDR1 MNHEY and CDR2 SMNVEV (reference sequence). With 5 bases removed from V and 5 bases from J, the gap between germline ends came to 15 bases. This CDR3 reads CASSPRPGQYGYTF. In DNA, the CDR3 is TGTGCCAGCAGTCCGCGCCCAGGACAGTATGGCTACACCTTC.

V is TRBV5-1 and J is TRBJ2-7; perhaps TRBD2 as D (6 bases). V lost 0 bases and J 4 bases, leaving 20 bases between the germline ends. CDR1 is SGHRS, CDR2 YFSETQ, per germline. The CDR3 has 17 residues. The CDR3 sequence: CASSLAKLAGTQYEQYF. The CDR3 DNA is TGCGCCAGCAGCTTGGCCAAGTTGGCGGGGACGCAGTACGAGCAGTACTTC.

The rearrangement uses TRBV5-5 and TRBJ1-2; 7 nucleotides align to TRBD1. The junction had 9 bases not matched to a gene; V was cut back by 2 bases and J by 8 bases. The CDR3 loop spans 14 amino acids. Germline V gene sequence: CDR1 SGHKS, CDR2 YYEKEE (reference sequence). This CDR3 is CASSFANRGRGYTF. In nucleotides, the CDR3 is TGTGCCAGCAGCTTTGCGAACAGGGGCCGAGGCTACACCTTC.

V usage is TRBV7-2 and J usage is TRBJ1-6; TRBD1 matches 9 bases. Losses at the gene ends were 6 bases for V and 7 bases for J; bases not matched to a gene: 7. Germline V gene data show CDR1 as SGHTA and CDR2 as FQGNSA. The CDR3 length is 15 residues. CDR3 protein: CASRLGTGQNSPLHF. In DNA, the CDR3 is TGTGCCAGCAGGCTCGGGACAGGGCAAAATTCACCCCTCCACTTT.

This chain links TRBV11-1 with TRBJ2-7; perhaps TRBD1 as D (6 bases). The CDR3 runs to 15 residues. Germline CDR1 and CDR2: SGHAT and FQDESV (reference sequence). V was pared by 3 bases and J by 3 bases, with 15 bases between. The CDR3 sequence is CASSFRTEVGYEQYF. The DNA for the CDR3 is TGTGCCAGCAGCTTCAGGACAGAGGTTGGCTACGAGCAGTACTTC.

The V gene is TRBV4-3, the J gene TRBJ2-7, with 8 nucleotides matching TRBD2. The CDR3 runs to 15 residues. V shed 0 bases, J shed 3 bases, and the junction held 4 bases outside the gene matches. CDR1 and CDR2 (germline): LGHNA, YSLEER. The DNA of the CDR3 is TGCGCCAGCAGCCAAGAGCCTAGCGGGTACTACGAGCAGTACTTC. Translated, it gives CASSQEPSGYYEQYF.

The genes are TRBV5-4 and TRBJ1-2; D uncertain. Germline V lookup: CDR1 SGHNT, CDR2 YYREEE (reference sequence). The ends were cut back, 4 bases at V and 4 bases at J, with 14 bases in the middle. The CDR3 spans 14 residues. The DNA of the CDR3 is TGTGCCAGCAGCCCGGCCCAGGCGGGCTATGGCTACACCTTC. It translates to CASSPAQAGYGYTF.

The V call is TRBV4-3, the J call TRBJ1-2; no definite D call. The V and J ends lost 0 bases and 5 bases respectively, with 7 bases between them. The length of the CDR3 is 13 residues. The germline V gene encodes CDR1 LGHNA and CDR2 YSLEER. The CDR3 bases are TGCGCCAGCAGCCAAGAGTCGTCGTATGGCTACACCTTC. Encoded protein: CASSQESSYGYTF.

The chain joins TRBV9 to TRBJ2-3; 13 bases are a match to TRBD2. CDR3 length equals 17 residues. The germline V gene encodes CDR1 SGDLS and CDR2 YYNGEE. Trimming removed 4 bases from V and 5 bases from J; junction bases left unmatched: 10. The CDR3 DNA reads TGTGCCAGCAGCTCACAACCCAGGACTAGCGGGGGAGATACGCAGTATTTT. This translates into CASSSQPRTSGGDTQYF.

In this sample, this clone turned up once. This chain links TRBV10-3 with TRBJ1-1, with D tentatively TRBD1 (5 bases). Germline loops: CDR1 ENHRY, CDR2 SYGVKD. Deletions cut 2 bases from V and 7 bases from J, with 8 bases between. The CDR3 is made up of 12 amino acids. CDR3 residues: CAISEGQGEAFF. The CDR3 coding sequence is TGTGCCATCAGTGAGGGGCAGGGTGAAGCTTTCTTT.

J is TRBJ1-5 and V is TRBV11-2; D ambiguous. Germline values: CDR1 SGHAT, CDR2 FQNNGV. The CDR3 contains 14 residues. With 1 base removed from V and 5 bases from J, the gap between germline ends came to 9 bases. The CDR3 DNA is TGTGCCAGCAGCTTAGCCCTCGGGGATCAGCCCCAGCATTTT. Its translation: CASSLALGDQPQHF.

The chain uses TRBV2 and TRBJ2-3; D perhaps matches TRBD1 (6 bases). The germline CDR1 and CDR2 sequences are SNHLY and FYNNEI. There are 14 residues in the CDR3. The V end was cut by 8 bases, the J end by 3 bases, with 15 bases between. The CDR3 is CASSEGVATDTQYF. Here the CDR3 DNA reads TGTGCCAGCTCCGAGGGGGTAGCTACAGATACGCAGTATTTT.

The rearrangement links TRBV15 to TRBJ1-2, with D tentatively TRBD1 (6 bases). CDR3 length: 15 residues. CDR1 LNHNV and CDR2 YYDKDF come from the germline V gene (reference sequence). V lost 9 bases, J lost 2 bases, and 19 bases lay in between. CDR3 nucleotide sequence: TGTGCCACTAATATTGGGACATTAAGAAACTATGGCTACACCTTC. Translation gives CATNIGTLRNYGYTF.

V and J are TRBV27 and TRBJ1-2, with D maybe TRBD1 (6 bases). Germline-derived CDR1 and CDR2 are MNHEY and SMNVEV (reference sequence). With 0 bases removed from V and 6 bases from J, the gap between germline ends came to 11 bases. The CDR3 totals 14 residues. The CDR3 reads CASSLSGTHNGYTF. The CDR3 DNA follows: TGTGCCAGCAGTTTATCCGGGACACATAATGGCTACACCTTC.

This clone was seen more than once but under ten times. The V and J genes are TRBV5-6 and TRBJ2-2; D is undetermined. V was clipped by 1 base and J by 3 bases, with 13 bases between them. The CDR3 runs 16 residues. Germline CDR1 reads SGHDT; CDR2 reads YYEEEE. Here the CDR3 DNA reads TGTGCCAGCAGCTTGACTCTCACCGGGTACACCGGGGAGCTGTTTTTT. The encoded protein is CASSLTLTGYTGELFF.

This clone was recorded only once. The J gene is TRBJ1-2, the V gene TRBV15, with D tentatively TRBD1 (5 bases). Trimming removed 3 bases from V and 12 bases from J, with 17 bases in between. This CDR3 comprises 13 residues. From germline, CDR1 is LNHNV and CDR2 YYDKDF (reference sequence). CDR3: CATSSPRGVVHTF. The CDR3 DNA is TGTGCCACCAGCAGCCCACGGGGGGTAGTCCACACCTTC.

This clone was recorded once. The V and J genes are TRBV7-6 and TRBJ2-7, with 7 nucleotides matching TRBD1. The V segment lost 2 bases and the J segment 8 bases; nucleotides outside the gene matches: 15. The CDR3 covers 16 residues. CDR1 SGHVS and CDR2 FNYEAQ come from the germline V gene. CDR3: CASSLLNPTGNDKQYF. The CDR3, as DNA: TGTGCCAGCAGCTTACTTAATCCGACAGGGAATGACAAGCAGTACTTC.

This chain connects TRBV29-1 to TRBJ2-2; the D is unclear. Germline V lookup: CDR1 SQVTM, CDR2 ANQGSEA. This CDR3 is built from 13 residues. The germline V and J ends were trimmed by 6 bases and 0 bases, with 8 bases remaining between them. CDR3 in amino acids: CSVRNSNTGELFF. The CDR3 DNA sequence: TGCAGCGTCCGCAACTCGAACACCGGGGAGCTGTTTTTT.

The gene calls are TRBV30 and TRBJ1-5; TRBD1 is a possible D gene (5 bases). CDR3 size: 17 residues. V lost 4 bases, J lost 0 bases, and 19 bases lay in between. Germline V lookup: CDR1 GTSNPN, CDR2 SVGIG (reference sequence). Here the CDR3 DNA reads TGTGCCTGGACCAGGGTAGCCACCCCCTATAGCAATCAGCCCCAGCATTTT. Translating gives CAWTRVATPYSNQPQHF.

The V call is TRBV4-1, the J call TRBJ2-1; D not resolved. Germline V gene sequence: CDR1 MGHRA, CDR2 YSYEKL. Trimming took 3 bases from V and 5 from J, leaving 14 bases between them. The CDR3 extends over 15 amino acids. CDR3 DNA: TGCGCCAGCAGCCACCTCGACAAGGTGGACAATGAGCAGTTCTTC. Its translation is CASSHLDKVDNEQFF.

The rearrangement links TRBV27 to TRBJ1-3, with 7 bases lining up with TRBD1. Germline lookup yields CDR1 MNHEY and CDR2 SMNVEV (reference sequence). Trimming removed 6 bases from V and 0 bases from J; junction bases left unmatched: 5. The CDR3 runs to 15 residues. The CDR3 coding sequence is TGTGCCAGCAGCCCTACAGGGGACTCTGGAAACACCATATATTTT. Amino acid sequence: CASSPTGDSGNTIYF.